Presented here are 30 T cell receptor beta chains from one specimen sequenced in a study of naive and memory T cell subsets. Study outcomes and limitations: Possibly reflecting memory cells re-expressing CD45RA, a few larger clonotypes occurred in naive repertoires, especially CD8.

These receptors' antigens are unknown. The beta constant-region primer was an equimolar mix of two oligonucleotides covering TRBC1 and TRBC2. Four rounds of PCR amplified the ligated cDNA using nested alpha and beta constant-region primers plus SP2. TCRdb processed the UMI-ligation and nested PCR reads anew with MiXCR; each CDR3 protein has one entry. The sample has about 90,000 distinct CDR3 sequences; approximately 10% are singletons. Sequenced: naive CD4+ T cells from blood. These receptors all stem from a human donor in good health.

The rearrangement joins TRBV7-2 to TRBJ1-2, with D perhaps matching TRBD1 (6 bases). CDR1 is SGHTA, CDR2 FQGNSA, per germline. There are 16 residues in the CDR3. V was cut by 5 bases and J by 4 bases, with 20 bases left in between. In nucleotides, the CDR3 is TGTGCCAGCAGCCCAGATACGGGGGGCGCGCGCTATGGCTACACCTTC. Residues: CASSPDTGGARYGYTF.

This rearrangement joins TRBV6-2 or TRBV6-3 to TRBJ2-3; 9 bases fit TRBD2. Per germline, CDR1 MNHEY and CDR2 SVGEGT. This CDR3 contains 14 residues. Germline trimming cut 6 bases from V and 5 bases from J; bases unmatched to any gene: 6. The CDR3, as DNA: TGTGCCAGCAGGGAGAGCGGGAGGAAAGATACGCAGTATTTT. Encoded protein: CASRESGRKDTQYF.

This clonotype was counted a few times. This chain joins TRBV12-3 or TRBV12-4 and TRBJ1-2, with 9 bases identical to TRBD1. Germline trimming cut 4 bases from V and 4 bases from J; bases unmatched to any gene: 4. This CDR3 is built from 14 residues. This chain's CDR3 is CASSWDRAAYGYTF. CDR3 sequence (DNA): TGTGCCAGCAGTTGGGACAGGGCGGCCTATGGCTACACCTTC.

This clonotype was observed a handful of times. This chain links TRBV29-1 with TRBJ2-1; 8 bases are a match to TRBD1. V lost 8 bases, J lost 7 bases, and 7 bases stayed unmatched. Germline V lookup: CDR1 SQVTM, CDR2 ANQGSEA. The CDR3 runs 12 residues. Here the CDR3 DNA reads TGCAGCCCTCGGACAGGGAGGAATGAGCAGTTCTTC. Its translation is CSPRTGRNEQFF.

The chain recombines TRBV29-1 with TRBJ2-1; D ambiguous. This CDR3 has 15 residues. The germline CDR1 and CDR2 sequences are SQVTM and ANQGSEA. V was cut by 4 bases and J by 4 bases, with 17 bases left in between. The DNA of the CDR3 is TGCAGCGTTGTATTGCTAGACCCTTTGTACAATGAGCAGTTCTTC. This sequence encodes CSVVLLDPLYNEQFF.

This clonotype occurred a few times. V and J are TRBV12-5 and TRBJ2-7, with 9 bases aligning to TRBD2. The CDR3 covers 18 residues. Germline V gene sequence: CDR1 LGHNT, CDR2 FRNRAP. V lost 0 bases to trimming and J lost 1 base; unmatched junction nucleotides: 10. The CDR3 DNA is TGTGCTAGTGGTTTGGTATCGAAGTCGCGGGAGGGTTCCTACGAGCAGTACTTC. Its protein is CASGLVSKSREGSYEQYF. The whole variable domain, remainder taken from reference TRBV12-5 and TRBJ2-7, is DARVTQTPRHKVTEMGQEVTMRCQPILGHNTVFWYRQTMMQGLELLAYFRNRAPLDDSGMPKDRFSAEMPDATLATLKIQPSEPRDSAVYFCASGLVSKSREGSYEQYFGPGTRLTVT.

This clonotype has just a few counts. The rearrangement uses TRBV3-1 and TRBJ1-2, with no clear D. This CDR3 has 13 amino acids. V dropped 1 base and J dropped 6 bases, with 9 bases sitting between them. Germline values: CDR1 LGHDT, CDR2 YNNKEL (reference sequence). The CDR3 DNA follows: TGTGCCAGCAGCCAAGTTCCCCCAGATGGCTACACCTTC. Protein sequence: CASSQVPPDGYTF.

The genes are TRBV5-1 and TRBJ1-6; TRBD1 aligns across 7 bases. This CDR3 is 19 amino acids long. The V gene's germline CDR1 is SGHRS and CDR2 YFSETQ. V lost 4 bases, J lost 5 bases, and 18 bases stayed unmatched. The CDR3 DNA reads TGCGCCAGCAGCCAAAGGGACAGCCACCTAACATCCAATAATTCACCCCTCCACTTT. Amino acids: CASSQRDSHLTSNNSPLHF. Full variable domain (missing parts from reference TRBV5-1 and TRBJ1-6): KAGVTQTPRYLIKTRGQQVTLSCSPISGHRSVSWYQQTPGQGLQFLFEYFSETQRNKGNFPGRFSGRQFSNSRSEMNVSTLELGDSALYLCASSQRDSHLTSNNSPLHFGNGTRLTVT.

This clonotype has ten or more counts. CDR3 nucleotides: TGCAGCGTGTACGATAGCGGGGGGGCAACAGATACGCAGTATTTT. This sequence encodes CSVYDSGGATDTQYF. J is TRBJ2-3 and V is TRBV29-1, with 11 positions matching TRBD2. CDR3 length: 15 amino acids. The V segment lost 6 bases and the J segment 3 bases; nucleotides outside the gene matches: 8. Germline V CDR1 and CDR2: SQVTM, ANQGSEA.

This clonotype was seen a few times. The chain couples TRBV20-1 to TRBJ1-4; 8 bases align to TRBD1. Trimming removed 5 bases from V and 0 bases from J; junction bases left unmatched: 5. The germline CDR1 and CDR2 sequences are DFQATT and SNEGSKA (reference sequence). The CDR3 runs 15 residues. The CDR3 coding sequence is TGCAGTGCTCGGGGACAGGAAACAACTAATGAAAAACTGTTTTTT. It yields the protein CSARGQETTNEKLFF.

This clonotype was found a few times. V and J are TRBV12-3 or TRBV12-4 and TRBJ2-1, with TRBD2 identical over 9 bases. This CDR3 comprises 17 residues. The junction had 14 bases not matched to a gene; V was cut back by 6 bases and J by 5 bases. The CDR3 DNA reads TGTGCCAGCAGCCGCCTGACCTGGACTAGCGCCCACAATGAGCAGTTCTTC. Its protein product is CASSRLTWTSAHNEQFF.

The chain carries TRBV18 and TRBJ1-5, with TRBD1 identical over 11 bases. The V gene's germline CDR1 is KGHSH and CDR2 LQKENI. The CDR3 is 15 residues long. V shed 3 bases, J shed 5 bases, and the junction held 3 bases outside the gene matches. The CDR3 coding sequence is TGTGCCAGCTCACCTGGACAGGGGGCAGATCAGCCCCAGCATTTT. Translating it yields CASSPGQGADQPQHF. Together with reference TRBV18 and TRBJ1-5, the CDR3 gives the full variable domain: NAGVMQNPRHLVRRRGQEARLRCSPMKGHSHVYWYRQLPEEGLKFMVYLQKENIIDESGMPKERFSAEFPKEGPSILRIQQVVRGDSAAYFCASSPGQGADQPQHFGDGTRLSIL.

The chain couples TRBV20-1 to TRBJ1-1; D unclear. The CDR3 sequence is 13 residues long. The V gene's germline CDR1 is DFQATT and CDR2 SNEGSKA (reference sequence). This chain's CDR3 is CSGRGVLNTEAFF. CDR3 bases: TGCAGCGGGAGAGGAGTCTTGAACACTGAAGCTTTCTTT.

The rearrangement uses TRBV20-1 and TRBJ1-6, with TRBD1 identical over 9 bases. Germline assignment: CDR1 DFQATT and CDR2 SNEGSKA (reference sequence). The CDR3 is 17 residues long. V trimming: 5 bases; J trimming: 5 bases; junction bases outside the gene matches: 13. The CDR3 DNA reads TGCAGTGCTGCCGACACACAGGGGGCGCAGGATAATTCACCCCTCCACTTT. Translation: CSAADTQGAQDNSPLHF.

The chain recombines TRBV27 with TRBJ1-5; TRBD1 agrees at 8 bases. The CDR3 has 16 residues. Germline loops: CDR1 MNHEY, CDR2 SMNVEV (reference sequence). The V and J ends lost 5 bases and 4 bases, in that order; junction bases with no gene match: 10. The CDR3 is CASSRGQAGYNQPQHF. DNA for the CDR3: TGTGCCAGCAGTAGGGGACAGGCTGGGTATAATCAGCCCCAGCATTTT.

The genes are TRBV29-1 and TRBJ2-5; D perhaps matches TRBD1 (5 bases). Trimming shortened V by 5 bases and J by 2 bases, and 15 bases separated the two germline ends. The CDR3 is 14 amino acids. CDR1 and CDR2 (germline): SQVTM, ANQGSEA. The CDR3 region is CSVKGATQQETQYF. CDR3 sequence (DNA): TGCAGCGTTAAAGGGGCGACCCAACAAGAGACCCAGTACTTC.

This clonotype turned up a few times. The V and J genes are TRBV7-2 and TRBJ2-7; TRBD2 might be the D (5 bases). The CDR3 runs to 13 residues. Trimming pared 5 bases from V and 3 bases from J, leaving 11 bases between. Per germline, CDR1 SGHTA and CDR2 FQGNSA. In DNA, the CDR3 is TGTGCCAGCAGCCGAGGGCCTGACTACGAGCAGTACTTC. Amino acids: CASSRGPDYEQYF.

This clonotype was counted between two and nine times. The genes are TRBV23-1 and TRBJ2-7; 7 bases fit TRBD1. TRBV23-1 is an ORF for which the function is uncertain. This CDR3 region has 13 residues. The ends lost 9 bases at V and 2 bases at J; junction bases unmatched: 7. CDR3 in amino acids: CASRPGQTYEQYF. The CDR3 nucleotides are TGCGCCAGTCGACCGGGACAGACCTACGAGCAGTACTTC.

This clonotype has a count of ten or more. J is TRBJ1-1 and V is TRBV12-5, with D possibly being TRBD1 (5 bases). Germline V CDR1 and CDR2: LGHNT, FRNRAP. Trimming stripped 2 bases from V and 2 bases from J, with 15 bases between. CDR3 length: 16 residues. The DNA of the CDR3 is TGTGCTAGTGGTTTGTCCCGAACAGGCGGAAACACTGAAGCTTTCTTT. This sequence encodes CASGLSRTGGNTEAFF. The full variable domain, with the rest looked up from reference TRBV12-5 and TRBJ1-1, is DARVTQTPRHKVTEMGQEVTMRCQPILGHNTVFWYRQTMMQGLELLAYFRNRAPLDDSGMPKDRFSAEMPDATLATLKIQPSEPRDSAVYFCASGLSRTGGNTEAFFGQGTRLTVV.

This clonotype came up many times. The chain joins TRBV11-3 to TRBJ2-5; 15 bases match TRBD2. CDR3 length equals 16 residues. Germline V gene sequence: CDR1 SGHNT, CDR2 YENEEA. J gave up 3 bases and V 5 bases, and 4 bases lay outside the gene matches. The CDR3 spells CASSPGTSGRKETQYF. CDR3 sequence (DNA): TGTGCCAGCAGCCCCGGGACTAGCGGGAGGAAAGAGACCCAGTACTTC.

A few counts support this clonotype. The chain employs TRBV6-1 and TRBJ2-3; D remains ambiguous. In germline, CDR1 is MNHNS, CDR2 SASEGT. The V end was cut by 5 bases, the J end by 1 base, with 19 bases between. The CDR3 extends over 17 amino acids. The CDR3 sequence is CASSLIRTVRGTDTQYF. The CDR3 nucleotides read TGTGCCAGCAGTCTTATCAGAACGGTAAGGGGCACAGATACGCAGTATTTT.

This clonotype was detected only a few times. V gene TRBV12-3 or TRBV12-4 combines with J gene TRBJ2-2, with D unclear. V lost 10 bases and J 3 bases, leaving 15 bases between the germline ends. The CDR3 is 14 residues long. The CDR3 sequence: CATSGQLYTGELFF. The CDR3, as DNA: TGTGCCACATCCGGTCAGTTATACACCGGGGAGCTGTTTTTT.

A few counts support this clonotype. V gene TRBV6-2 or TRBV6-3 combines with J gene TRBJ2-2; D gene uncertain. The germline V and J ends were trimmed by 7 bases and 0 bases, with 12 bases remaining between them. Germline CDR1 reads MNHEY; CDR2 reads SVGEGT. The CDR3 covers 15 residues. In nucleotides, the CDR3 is TGTGCCAGCACTGTAGCATTAGCGAACACCGGGGAGCTGTTTTTT. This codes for CASTVALANTGELFF.

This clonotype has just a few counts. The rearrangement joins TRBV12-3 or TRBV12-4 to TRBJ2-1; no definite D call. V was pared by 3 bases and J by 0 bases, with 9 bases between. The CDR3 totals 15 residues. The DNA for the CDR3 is TGTGCCAGCAGTTTTCCGCTGGGCTCCTACAATGAGCAGTTCTTC. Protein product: CASSFPLGSYNEQFF.

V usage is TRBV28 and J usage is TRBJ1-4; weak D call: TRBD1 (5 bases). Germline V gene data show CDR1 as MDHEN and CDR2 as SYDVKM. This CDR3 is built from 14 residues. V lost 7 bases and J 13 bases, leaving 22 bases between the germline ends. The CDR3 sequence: CASMVGYSRGGLFF. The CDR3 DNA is TGTGCCAGCATGGTGGGGTACTCCCGGGGGGGACTGTTTTTT.

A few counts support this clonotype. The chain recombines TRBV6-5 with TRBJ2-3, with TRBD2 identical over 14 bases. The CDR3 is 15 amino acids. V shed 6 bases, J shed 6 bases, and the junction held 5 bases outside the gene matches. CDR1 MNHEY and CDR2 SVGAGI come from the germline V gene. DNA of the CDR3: TGTGCCAGCAGGGACGGGACTAGCGGGAGTGATACGCAGTATTTT. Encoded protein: CASRDGTSGSDTQYF.

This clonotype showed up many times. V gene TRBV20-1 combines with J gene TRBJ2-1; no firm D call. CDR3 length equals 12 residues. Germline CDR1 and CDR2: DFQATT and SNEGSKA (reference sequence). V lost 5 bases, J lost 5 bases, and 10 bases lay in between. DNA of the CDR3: TGCAGTGCTTACCCTAGAAACAATGAGCAGTTCTTC. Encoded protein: CSAYPRNNEQFF.

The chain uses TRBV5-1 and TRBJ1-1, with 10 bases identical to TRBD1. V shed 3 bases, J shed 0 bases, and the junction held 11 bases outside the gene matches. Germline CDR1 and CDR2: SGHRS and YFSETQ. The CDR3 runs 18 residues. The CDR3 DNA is TGCGCCAGCAGCTCCTCCCGGGGACAGGGGTCTATGAACACTGAAGCTTTCTTT. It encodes CASSSSRGQGSMNTEAFF.

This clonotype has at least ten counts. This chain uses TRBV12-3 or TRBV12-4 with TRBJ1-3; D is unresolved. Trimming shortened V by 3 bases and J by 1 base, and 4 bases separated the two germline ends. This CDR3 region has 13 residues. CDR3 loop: CASSLRSGNTIYF. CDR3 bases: TGTGCCAGCAGTTTGAGGTCTGGAAACACCATATATTTT.

CDR3 sequence reads: CASSTGEGSYEQYF. CDR3 nucleotides: TGTGCCAGCAGCACCGGTGAGGGGTCCTACGAGCAGTACTTC. The chain is built from TRBV7-3 and TRBJ2-7; the D call may be TRBD1 or TRBD2 (5 bases each). This CDR3 region has 14 residues. Trimming took 5 bases from V and 1 from J, leaving 12 bases between them. The germline V gene has CDR1 SGHTA and CDR2 FQGTGA.